This TCR beta chain is drawn from a study of T cell responses to AZD1222 COVID-19 vaccine. Looking at the study overall: Second doses that came at about 4 or about 12 weeks were put together.

Notes on the study in general: The sample set comprised mostly white British donors with more females, and clonal diversity was possibly underestimated. Spike regions recognized by vaccine-associated CD4 TCRs spanned the protein, led by 160-218 and 743-854.

As concerns this clone: What it binds is unknown.

Sequenced by immunoSEQ multiplex PCR; TCRdb stores in-frame clones only, minus some. This sample has 95,000 to 150,000 clones, with 65% to 90% found just once. Germline loops: CDR1 SGHAT, CDR2 FQNNGV. The J segment lost 5 bases and the V segment lost 2 bases, leaving 9 bases of the junction unmatched. CDR3 length: 15 residues. This specimen consisted of peripheral blood, obtained on day 0 of AZD1222 vaccination. This sequence originates from an adult in good health. The rearrangement uses TRBV11-2 and TRBJ2-7; 7 nucleotides agree with TRBD1. Here the CDR3 DNA reads TGTGCCAGCAGCTTACTAACGACAGGGATCCACGAGCAGTACTTC. Its protein is CASSLLTTGIHEQYF.